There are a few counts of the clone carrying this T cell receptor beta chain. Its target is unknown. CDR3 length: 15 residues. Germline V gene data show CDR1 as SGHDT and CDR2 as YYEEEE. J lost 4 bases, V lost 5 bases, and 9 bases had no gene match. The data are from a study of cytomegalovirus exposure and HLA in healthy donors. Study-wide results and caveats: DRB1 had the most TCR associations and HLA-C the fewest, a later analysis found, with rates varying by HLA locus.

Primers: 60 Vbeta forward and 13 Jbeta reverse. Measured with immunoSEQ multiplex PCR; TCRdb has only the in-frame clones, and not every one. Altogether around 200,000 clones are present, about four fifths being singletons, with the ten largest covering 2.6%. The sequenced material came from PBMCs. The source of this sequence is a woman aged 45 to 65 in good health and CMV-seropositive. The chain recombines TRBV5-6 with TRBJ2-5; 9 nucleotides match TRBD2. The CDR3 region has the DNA TGTGCCAGCAGTTCTCGCGGGGGGGCCACAGAGACCCAGTACTTC. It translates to CASSSRGGATETQYF.